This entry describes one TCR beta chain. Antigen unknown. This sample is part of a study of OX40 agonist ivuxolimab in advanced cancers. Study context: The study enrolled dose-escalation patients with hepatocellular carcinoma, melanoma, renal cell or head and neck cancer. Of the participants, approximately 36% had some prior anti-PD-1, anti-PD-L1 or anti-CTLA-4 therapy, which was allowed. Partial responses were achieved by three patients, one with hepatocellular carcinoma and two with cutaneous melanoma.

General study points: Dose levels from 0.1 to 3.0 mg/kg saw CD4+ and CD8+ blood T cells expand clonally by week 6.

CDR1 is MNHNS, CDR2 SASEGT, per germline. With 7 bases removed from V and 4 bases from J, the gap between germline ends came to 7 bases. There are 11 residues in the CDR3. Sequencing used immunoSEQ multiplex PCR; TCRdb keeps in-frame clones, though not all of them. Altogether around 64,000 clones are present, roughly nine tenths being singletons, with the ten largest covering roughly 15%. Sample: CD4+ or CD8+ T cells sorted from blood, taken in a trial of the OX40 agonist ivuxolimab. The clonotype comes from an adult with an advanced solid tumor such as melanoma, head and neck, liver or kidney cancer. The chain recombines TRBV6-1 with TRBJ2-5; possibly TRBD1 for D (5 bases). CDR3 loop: CASIRGETQYF. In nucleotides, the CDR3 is TGTGCCAGCATTAGGGGAGAGACCCAGTACTTC.